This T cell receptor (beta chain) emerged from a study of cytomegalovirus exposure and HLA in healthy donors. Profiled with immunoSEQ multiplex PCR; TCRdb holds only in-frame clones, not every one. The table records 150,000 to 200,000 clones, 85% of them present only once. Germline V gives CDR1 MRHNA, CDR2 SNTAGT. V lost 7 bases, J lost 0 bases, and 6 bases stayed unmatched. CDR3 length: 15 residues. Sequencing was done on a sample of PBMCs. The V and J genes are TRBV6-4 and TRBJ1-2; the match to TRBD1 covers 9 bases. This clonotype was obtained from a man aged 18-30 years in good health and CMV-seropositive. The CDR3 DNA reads TGTGCCAGCAAACCGGACAGGGGAACTAACTATGGCTACACCTTC. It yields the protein CASKPDRGTNYGYTF.